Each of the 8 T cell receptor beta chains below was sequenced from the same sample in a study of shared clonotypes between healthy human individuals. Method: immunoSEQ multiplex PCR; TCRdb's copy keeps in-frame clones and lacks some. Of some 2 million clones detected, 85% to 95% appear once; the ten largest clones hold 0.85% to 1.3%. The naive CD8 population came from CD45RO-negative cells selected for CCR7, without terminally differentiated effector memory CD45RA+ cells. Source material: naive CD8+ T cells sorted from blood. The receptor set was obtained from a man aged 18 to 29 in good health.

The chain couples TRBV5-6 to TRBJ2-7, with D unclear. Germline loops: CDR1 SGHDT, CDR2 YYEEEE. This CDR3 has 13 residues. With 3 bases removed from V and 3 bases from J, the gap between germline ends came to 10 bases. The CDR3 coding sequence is TGTGCCAGCAGCTCCATGACTGGCTACGAGCAGTACTTC. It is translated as CASSSMTGYEQYF.

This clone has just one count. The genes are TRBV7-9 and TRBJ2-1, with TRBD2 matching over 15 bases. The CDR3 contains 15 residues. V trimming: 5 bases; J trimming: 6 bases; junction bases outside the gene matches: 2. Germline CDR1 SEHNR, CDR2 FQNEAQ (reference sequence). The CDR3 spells CASSRGLAGGNEQFF. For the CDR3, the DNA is TGTGCCAGCAGCCGGGGACTAGCGGGAGGCAATGAGCAGTTCTTC.

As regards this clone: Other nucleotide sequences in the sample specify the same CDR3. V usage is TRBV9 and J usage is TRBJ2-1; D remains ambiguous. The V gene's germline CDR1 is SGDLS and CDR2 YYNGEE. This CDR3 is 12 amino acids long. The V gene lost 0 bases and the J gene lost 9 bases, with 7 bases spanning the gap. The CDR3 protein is CASSVDSVEQFF. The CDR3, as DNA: TGTGCCAGCAGCGTAGATTCCGTTGAGCAGTTCTTC.

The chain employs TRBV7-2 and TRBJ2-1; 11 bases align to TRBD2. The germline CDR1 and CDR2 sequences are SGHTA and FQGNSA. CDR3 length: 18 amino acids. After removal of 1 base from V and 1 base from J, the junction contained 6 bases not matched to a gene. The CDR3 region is CASSLVGSGGVSYNEQFF. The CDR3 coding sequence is TGTGCCAGCAGCTTAGTGGGTAGCGGGGGGGTATCCTACAATGAGCAGTTCTTC.

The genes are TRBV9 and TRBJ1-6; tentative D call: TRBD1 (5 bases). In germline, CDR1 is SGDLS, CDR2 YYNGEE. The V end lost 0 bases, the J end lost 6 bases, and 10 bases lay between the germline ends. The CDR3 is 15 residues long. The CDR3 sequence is CASSVGPGSNSPLHF. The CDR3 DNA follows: TGTGCCAGCAGCGTAGGTCCAGGGAGTAATTCACCCCTCCACTTT.

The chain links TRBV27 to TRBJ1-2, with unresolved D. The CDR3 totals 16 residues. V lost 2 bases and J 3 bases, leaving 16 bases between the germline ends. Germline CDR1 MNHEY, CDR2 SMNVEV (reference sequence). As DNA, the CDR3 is TGTGCCAGCAGTTTAGTCCCGGGGAGGCTTGACTATGGCTACACCTTC. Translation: CASSLVPGRLDYGYTF.

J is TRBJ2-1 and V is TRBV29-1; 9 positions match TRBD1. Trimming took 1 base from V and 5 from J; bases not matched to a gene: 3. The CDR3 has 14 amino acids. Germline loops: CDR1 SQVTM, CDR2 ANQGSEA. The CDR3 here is CSVEGRDRDNEQFF. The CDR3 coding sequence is TGCAGCGTTGAAGGGCGGGACAGGGACAATGAGCAGTTCTTC.

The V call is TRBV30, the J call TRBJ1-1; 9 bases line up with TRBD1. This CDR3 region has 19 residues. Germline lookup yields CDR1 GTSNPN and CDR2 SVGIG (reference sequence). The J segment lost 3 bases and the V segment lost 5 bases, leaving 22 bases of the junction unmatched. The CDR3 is CAWLPAYEGQGVRHTEAFF. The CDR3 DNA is TGTGCCTGGCTACCTGCCTATGAGGGACAGGGCGTTCGTCACACTGAAGCTTTCTTT.